The rows below give T cell receptor beta chains drawn from one sample of a study of T-cell memory formation after mild COVID-19. TCRdb recomputed calls from the 5' RACE reads with MiXCR, one row per CDR3 protein. The sample lists around 530,000 distinct CDR3 sequences, roughly 20% seen once, with roughly 9.1% in the top ten. What was sequenced was PBMCs or a T cell subset sorted from them (not recorded which). The receptor set was obtained from an adult woman who had mild COVID-19 (a few samples of this study predate the infection). Cell type and time point are not known. The CDR3 runs from the conserved cysteine through the conserved F or W. D genes are given only for firm matches. Clone size is given for some rows only: seen once, a few or many times, or a class if the clone is expanded.

clone size	V gene	J gene	D gene	CDR3 DNA	CDR3 protein
NA	TRBV10-3	TRBJ1-5	NA	TGTGCCATCAGTGAGTCGTCCCACAGGGTTCCCCAGCCCCAGCATTTT	CAISESSHRVPQPQHF
few	TRBV7-9	TRBJ2-7	NA	TGTGCCAGCAGCTTAGCGGGAGATTTATACGAGCAGTACTTC	CASSLAGDLYEQYF
few	TRBV10-3	TRBJ2-7	TRBD1	TGTGCCATCAGTGAGCCGCCCTCGACAGGGGGCCGGTACGAGCAGTACTTC	CAISEPPSTGGRYEQYF
NA	TRBV4-1	TRBJ2-3	NA	TGCGCCAGCAGCAAGATCCCTACAGATACGCAGTATTTT	CASSKIPTDTQYF
NA	TRBV7-2	TRBJ1-4	TRBD1	TGTGCCAGCAGCGCAGAAAGGACAGGGGGCGAAGAAAAACTGTTTTTT	CASSAERTGGEEKLFF
few	TRBV20-1	TRBJ2-1	NA	TGCAGTGCTAGAGTAGTGGGAGAACTGTATGAGCAGTTCTTC	CSARVVGELYEQFF
few	TRBV2	TRBJ2-3	NA	TGTGCCAGCACCTGGGGGGCTACAGATACGCAGTATTTT	CASTWGATDTQYF
few	TRBV30	TRBJ2-1	NA	TGTGCCTGGAGTGTACCTGGCGGGGGCCTATACAATGAGCAGTTCTTC	CAWSVPGGGLYNEQFF
few	TRBV7-9	TRBJ1-5	NA	TGTGCCAGCAGCGTGTCGGACAGCGCGGTTCAGCCCCAGCATTTT	CASSVSDSAVQPQHF
NA	TRBV5-1	TRBJ2-7	NA	TGCGCCAGCAGCTTGGCCGGGGGCTGGGACGAGCAGTACTTC	CASSLAGGWDEQYF
few	TRBV30	TRBJ2-7	NA	TGTGCCTGGAGTACGGGGTCCTACGAGCAGTACTTC	CAWSTGSYEQYF
NA	TRBV7-8	TRBJ1-5	NA	TGTGCCAGCAGCTTATTCACAGCCCCGAATAGCAATCAGCCCCAGCATTTT	CASSLFTAPNSNQPQHF
few	TRBV20-1	TRBJ1-5	NA	TGCAGTGTCCAAGGTTGGGGGAGCGGCAATCAGCCCCAGCATTTT	CSVQGWGSGNQPQHF
NA	TRBV7-7	TRBJ2-2	NA	TGTGCCAGCAGCGGCTCGACAGTAACGAACACCGGGGAGCTGTTTTTT	CASSGSTVTNTGELFF
few	TRBV12-3/TRBV12-4	TRBJ1-3	NA	TGTGCCAGCAGTTTATCCCCAGGGACTGGAAACACCATATATTTT	CASSLSPGTGNTIYF
few	TRBV6-5	TRBJ1-5	TRBD1	TGTGCCAGCAGCCGTGACCGACAGGGTGCGGGGCCCCAGCATTTT	CASSRDRQGAGPQHF
NA	TRBV12-3/TRBV12-4	TRBJ2-7	NA	TGTGCCAGCACCGCGATCTTAAACGAGCAGTACTTC	CASTAILNEQYF
NA	TRBV9	TRBJ2-3	NA	TGTGCCAGCAGCGGGGGGGCTAGCACAGATACGCAGTATTTT	CASSGGASTDTQYF
few	TRBV5-1	TRBJ2-3	NA	TGCGCCAGCAGCTTGGCCTCGGGCCCAGATACGCAGTATTTT	CASSLASGPDTQYF
NA	TRBV5-1	TRBJ2-2	NA	TGCGCCAGCAGCTGGACACCCTCTAGGGACACCGGGGAGCTGTTTTTT	CASSWTPSRDTGELFF
few	TRBV12-3/TRBV12-4	TRBJ2-4	TRBD2	TGTGCCAGCAGTGCTAGCGGGGGCCGAAATGGCATTCAGTACTTC	CASSASGGRNGIQYF